These 28 T cell receptor beta chains originate from one sample sequenced in a study of neurological immune-mediated disorders. TCRdb re-analysed the 5' RACE reads in MiXCR, keeping a single row per CDR3 protein. Of over 60,000 distinct CDR3 sequences in the sample, 4% to 6% were seen once. The sequencing input was PBMCs. The receptors stem from a woman between 50 and 59 years old with multiple sclerosis.

Regarding this clonotype: A read error may be the cause here, since a much bigger clone is one base away. The rearrangement uses TRBV7-3 and TRBJ1-1; no firm D call. The CDR3 contains 12 residues. The germline V gene encodes CDR1 SGHTA and CDR2 FQGTGA. V lost 5 bases to trimming and J lost 2 bases, with 6 bases between them. This chain's CDR3 is CASSTSNTEAFF. The CDR3 DNA reads TGTGCCAGCAGCACCTCAAACACTGAAGCTTTCTTT.

This clonotype showed up many times. This rearrangement joins TRBV6-2 or TRBV6-3 to TRBJ2-7, with 10 positions matching TRBD1. With 4 bases clipped from V and 5 bases from J, the junction kept 11 bases outside the gene matches. CDR1 MNHEY and CDR2 SVGEGT come from the germline V gene. This CDR3 is 16 amino acids long. The CDR3 here is CASSSPRDRGINEQYF. CDR3 nucleotide sequence: TGTGCCAGCAGTTCGCCCCGGGACAGGGGAATTAACGAGCAGTACTTC.

This clonotype was counted many times. The J gene is TRBJ2-1, the V gene TRBV7-3, with 10 bases identical to TRBD1. V shed 4 bases, J shed 9 bases, and the junction held 3 bases outside the gene matches. Germline V lookup: CDR1 SGHTA, CDR2 FQGTGA. CDR3 size: 13 residues. The CDR3 spells CASSSRQGAEQFF. The CDR3 DNA reads TGTGCCAGCAGCTCCCGACAGGGGGCTGAGCAGTTCTTC.

This clonotype was observed many times. The junction and the germline gene differ at one end; a read error may be behind it. The chain recombines TRBV7-7 with TRBJ2-5; perhaps D is TRBD1 or TRBD2 (6 bases each). Per the germline V gene, CDR1 is SSHAT and CDR2 is FNYEAQ (reference sequence). The CDR3 length is 12 residues. CDR3 amino acids: CASSMGGETQYF. The CDR3 DNA is TGTGCTAGCAGCATGGGGGGCGAGACCCAGTACTTC.

In this sample, this clonotype turned up many times. This chain connects TRBV20-1 to TRBJ2-7; 8 bases line up with TRBD1. There are 12 residues in the CDR3. Per germline, CDR1 DFQATT and CDR2 SNEGSKA (reference sequence). Trimming took 7 bases from V and 7 from J; bases not matched to a gene: 9. As DNA, the CDR3 is TGCAGTGGGACAGGGATCTCAGATGAGCAGTACTTC. The encoded protein is CSGTGISDEQYF.

This clonotype was detected a few times. This chain uses TRBV5-5 with TRBJ2-5; D gene uncertain. This CDR3 is built from 14 residues. In germline, CDR1 is SGHKS, CDR2 YYEKEE (reference sequence). Trimming shortened V by 4 bases and J by 2 bases, and 12 bases separated the two germline ends. The CDR3, as DNA: TGTGCCAGCAGCCCTGTTGGGAATCAAGAGACCCAGTACTTC. It encodes CASSPVGNQETQYF.

This clonotype is termed medium-sized. The rearrangement uses TRBV29-1 and TRBJ2-1; D perhaps matches TRBD1 (5 bases). CDR1 SQVTM and CDR2 ANQGSEA come from the germline V gene. The CDR3 sequence is 13 residues long. The V end lost 6 bases, the J end lost 3 bases, and 12 bases lay between the germline ends. DNA for the CDR3: TGCAGCGTCAGACAGAAAGTCTACAATGAGCAGTTCTTC. This gives the protein CSVRQKVYNEQFF.

This clonotype was found many times. The V gene is TRBV5-1, the J gene TRBJ2-3, with TRBD2 matching over 11 bases. Germline trimming cut 1 base from V and 1 base from J; bases unmatched to any gene: 2. Germline CDR1 and CDR2: SGHRS and YFSETQ. CDR3 length: 16 residues. The CDR3 DNA reads as TGCGCCAGCAGCTTGACTAGCGGGGGAGGCACAGATACGCAGTATTTT. Protein sequence: CASSLTSGGGTDTQYF.

The V and J genes are TRBV7-2 and TRBJ1-4; 9 positions match TRBD1. V lost 5 bases and J lost 10; bases outside the gene matches: 5. The CDR3 has 13 amino acids. CDR1 is SGHTA and CDR2 is FQGNSA in the germline V gene. The CDR3 protein is CASSLRQGGKLFF. The CDR3 DNA sequence: TGTGCCAGCAGCCTAAGACAGGGGGGAAAACTGTTTTTT.

In its sample, this clonotype was seen many times. Its ends do not fully match the called genes, so a read error is possible. The chain links TRBV7-6 to TRBJ1-5; the D gene is possibly TRBD1 (5 bases). The CDR3 is 13 amino acids. Germline V gene lookup returns CDR1 SGHVS and CDR2 FNYEAQ. The CDR3 sequence: CASSSTANQPQNF. CDR3 coding DNA: TGTGCCAGCAGCTCGACAGCGAATCAGCCCCAGAATTTT.

This clonotype came up many times. The DNA of the CDR3 is TGTGCCAGTACAGGGGATACCGGGGAGCTGTTTTTT. This encodes CASTGDTGELFF. V gene TRBV28 combines with J gene TRBJ2-2, with 7 bases fitting TRBD1. J gave up 5 bases and V 9 bases, and 3 bases lay outside the gene matches. Germline-derived CDR1 and CDR2 are MDHEN and SYDVKM. This CDR3 contains 12 residues.

This clonotype was seen ten or more times. The genes are TRBV3-1 and TRBJ2-6; no firm D call. V lost 3 bases to trimming and J lost 1 base, with 10 bases between them. The CDR3 consists of 16 residues. Germline loops: CDR1 LGHDT, CDR2 YNNKEL (reference sequence). Written as DNA, the CDR3 is TGTGCCAGCAGCCATCAGACCGGGTCTGGGGCCAACGTCCTGACTTTC. Protein: CASSHQTGSGANVLTF.

The rearrangement uses TRBV5-1 and TRBJ1-2; D unresolved. The V and J ends lost 3 bases and 7 bases respectively, with 10 bases between them. Germline CDR1 SGHRS, CDR2 YFSETQ. The CDR3 extends over 12 amino acids. DNA for the CDR3: TGCGCCAGCAGCTGGACGGCCCCTGGCTACACCTTC. The encoded protein is CASSWTAPGYTF.

On this clonotype: This could be a read error, since a much larger clone is one nucleotide away. The CDR3, as DNA: TGTGCCAGCAGTTTTAGCGGGGGGATCGGGGATGAGCAGTTCTTC. This gives the protein CASSFSGGIGDEQFF. The rearrangement uses TRBV6-2 or TRBV6-3 and TRBJ2-1; 10 positions agree with TRBD2. The V segment lost 4 bases and the J segment 8 bases; nucleotides outside the gene matches: 8. The CDR3 length is 15 residues. The germline V gene encodes CDR1 MNHEY and CDR2 SVGEGT.

This clonotype was recorded a few times. Written as DNA, the CDR3 is TGCAGTGTTCCACCAAGGACAGGAGCTTTCGGGACCCAGTACTTC. It yields the protein CSVPPRTGAFGTQYF. J is TRBJ2-5 and V is TRBV20-1, with TRBD1 identical over 7 bases. V shed 7 bases, J shed 7 bases, and the junction held 18 bases outside the gene matches. The CDR3 has 15 residues. Looked up from germline, CDR1 is DFQATT and CDR2 is SNEGSKA (reference sequence).

This chain connects TRBV7-2 to TRBJ2-5, with TRBD1 matching 7 bases. CDR1 is SGHTA, CDR2 FQGNSA, per germline. Trimming removed 3 bases from V and 5 bases from J; junction bases left unmatched: 6. This CDR3 comprises 14 residues. CDR3 DNA: TGTGCCAGCAGCTTCGACAGGGTTTCGGAGACCCAGTACTTC. As protein: CASSFDRVSETQYF. Together with reference TRBV7-2 and TRBJ2-5, the CDR3 gives the full variable domain: GAGVSQSPSNKVTEKGKDVELRCDPISGHTALYWYRQSLGQGLEFLIYFQGNSAPDKSGLPSDRFSAERTGGSVSTLTIQRTQQEDSAVYLCASSFDRVSETQYFGPGTRLLVL.

The chain recombines TRBV12-3 or TRBV12-4 with TRBJ2-5; TRBD2 matches 12 bases. The V gene end was trimmed by 2 bases and the J gene end by 6 bases; junction bases not matched to a gene: 4. The CDR3 totals 15 residues. The DNA of the CDR3 is TGTGCCAGCAGTTTATCCCTAGCGGGGGGGAAGACCCAGTACTTC. Translating it yields CASSLSLAGGKTQYF.

This clonotype was detected ten times or more. This chain links TRBV15 with TRBJ2-1; 12 bases align to TRBD2. Per germline, CDR1 LNHNV and CDR2 YYDKDF (reference sequence). This CDR3 spans 15 amino acids. Trimming removed 1 base from V and 7 bases from J; junction bases left unmatched: 2. This chain's CDR3 is CATSRASGGVNEQFF. DNA for the CDR3: TGTGCCACCAGCAGAGCTAGCGGGGGGGTAAATGAGCAGTTCTTC.

Ten or more counts support this clonotype. CDR3 bases: TGTGCCAGCAGTGAGGGAAAGGTTCAGCCCCAGCATTTT. It is translated as CASSEGKVQPQHF. The chain combines TRBV27 with TRBJ1-5; no definite D call. V was pared by 5 bases and J by 6 bases, with 11 bases between. The CDR3 is 13 amino acids. From germline, CDR1 is MNHEY and CDR2 SMNVEV (reference sequence).

This clonotype showed up just a few times. V and J are TRBV28 and TRBJ2-3; 10 bases fit TRBD1. The CDR3 consists of 17 residues. CDR1 MDHEN and CDR2 SYDVKM come from the germline V gene. Trimming cost V 2 bases and J 2 bases; bases outside gene matches: 7. This CDR3 is CASSLAGTGDNTDTQYF. CDR3 bases: TGTGCCAGCAGTTTAGCGGGGACAGGGGATAACACAGATACGCAGTATTTT.

This clonotype was detected ten times or more. The rearrangement joins TRBV7-3 to TRBJ2-5, with D perhaps TRBD2 (5 bases). Germline V gene sequence: CDR1 SGHTA, CDR2 FQGTGA. V lost 5 bases and J 4 bases, leaving 17 bases between the germline ends. The CDR3 runs to 15 residues. For the CDR3, the DNA is TGTGCCAGCAGCCCTGGCCCGGGGAGTCGAGAGACCCAGTACTTC. It yields the protein CASSPGPGSRETQYF.

This clonotype was recorded at least ten times. Mismatch with germline at one junction end may stem from a read error. This chain connects TRBV7-7 to TRBJ2-5; D is perhaps TRBD1 or TRBD2 (5 bases each). Germline V gene sequence: CDR1 SSHAT, CDR2 FNYEAQ (reference sequence). CDR3 length: 15 residues. CDR3 sequence (DNA): TGTGCTAGCAGCTCTGCCGGGACGAGGGGAGAGACCCAGTACTTC. Protein sequence: CASSSAGTRGETQYF.

Many counts were recorded for this clonotype. This chain connects TRBV6-6 to TRBJ1-2; D remains unclear. Germline V gene lookup returns CDR1 MNHNY and CDR2 SVGAGI (reference sequence). V was clipped by 2 bases and J by 8 bases, with 9 bases between them. This CDR3 is 12 amino acids long. In DNA, the CDR3 is TGTGCCAGCAGTTACATCGGTGGCGGCTACACCTTC. Its protein is CASSYIGGGYTF.

The table lists this clonotype with a few counts. This rearrangement joins TRBV5-8 to TRBJ2-1; 9 bases are shared with TRBD2. Trimming at V came to 1 base and at J to 4 bases, leaving 6 bases not matched to a gene. This CDR3 has 16 amino acids. The V gene's germline CDR1 is SGHTS and CDR2 YDEGEE. CDR3 sequence (DNA): TGTGCCAGCAGCTTGTCCGGAACTAGCGGGTACAATGAGCAGTTCTTC. Its protein product is CASSLSGTSGYNEQFF.

In its sample, this clonotype was seen many times. V usage is TRBV7-2 and J usage is TRBJ2-3; D uncertain. This CDR3 has 13 amino acids. Trimming stripped 3 bases from V and 4 bases from J, with 8 bases between. The germline CDR1 and CDR2 sequences are SGHTA and FQGNSA. The CDR3 protein is CASSLEFADTQYF. The CDR3 nucleotides read TGTGCCAGCAGCTTGGAGTTCGCAGATACGCAGTATTTT.

This clonotype was counted only a few times. This sequence joins TRBV2 and TRBJ1-1; TRBD1 matches at 9 bases. This CDR3 contains 14 residues. Germline-derived CDR1 and CDR2 are SNHLY and FYNNEI. The ends lost 8 bases at V and 2 bases at J; junction bases unmatched: 6. CDR3 bases: TGTGCCAGCTCAATACAGGGGGCTAACACTGAAGCTTTCTTT. As protein: CASSIQGANTEAFF.

This clonotype turned up a few times. This chain joins TRBV5-5 and TRBJ2-7; 8 positions agree with TRBD1. The CDR3 covers 14 residues. CDR1 and CDR2 from the germline V gene are SGHKS and YYEKEE (reference sequence). Trimming at V came to 5 bases and at J to 6 bases, leaving 10 bases not matched to a gene. This chain's CDR3 is CASSQDRVGLEQYV. The CDR3 DNA reads TGTGCCAGCAGTCAGGACAGGGTAGGTCTCGAGCAGTACGTC.

The sample holds many counts of this clonotype. The chain has TRBV7-2 and TRBJ2-5; D is perhaps TRBD2 (6 bases). Trimming removed 1 base at V and 1 base at J, with 10 bases between. This CDR3 comprises 15 residues. In germline, CDR1 is SGHTA, CDR2 FQGNSA. For the CDR3, the DNA is TGTGCCAGCAGCTTAGGAAGCGGGCCCCAAGAGACCCAGTACTTC. It specifies CASSLGSGPQETQYF.